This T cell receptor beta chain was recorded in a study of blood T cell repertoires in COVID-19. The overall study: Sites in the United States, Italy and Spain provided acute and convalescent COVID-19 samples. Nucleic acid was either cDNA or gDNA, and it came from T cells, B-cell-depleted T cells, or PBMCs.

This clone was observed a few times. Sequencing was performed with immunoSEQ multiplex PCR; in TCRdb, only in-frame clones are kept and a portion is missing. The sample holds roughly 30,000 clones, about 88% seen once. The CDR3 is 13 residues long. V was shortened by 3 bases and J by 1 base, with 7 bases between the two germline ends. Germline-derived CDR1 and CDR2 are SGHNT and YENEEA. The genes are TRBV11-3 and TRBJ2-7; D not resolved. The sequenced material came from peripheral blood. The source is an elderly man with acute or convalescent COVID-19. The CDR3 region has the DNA TGTGCCAGCAGCTTCCCCCAGTCCTACGAGCAGTACTTC. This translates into CASSFPQSYEQYF.